Detailed here is one T cell receptor (beta chain). What it binds is unknown. The entry originates in a study of T cell responses to AZD1222 COVID-19 vaccine. CDR3 length: 14 amino acids. The ends lost 3 bases at V and 4 bases at J; junction bases unmatched: 2. Germline V gene lookup returns CDR1 SGDLS and CDR2 YYNGEE. Profiling relied on immunoSEQ multiplex PCR, and the TCRdb table lists in-frame clones only, not all of them. The profile shows around 140,000 clones, nearly 95% of them singletons. Study-level findings and limits: The study found Spike-specific TCR breadth and depth rose after two AZD1222 doses.

The specimen was peripheral blood, collected on day 0 of AZD1222 vaccination. The clonotype originates from an adult in good health. V gene TRBV9 combines with J gene TRBJ1-4; 8 nucleotides line up with TRBD1. The CDR3 sequence: CASSAGQVNEKLFF. CDR3 DNA sequence: TGTGCCAGCAGCGCGGGACAGGTTAATGAAAAACTGTTTTTT.